This TCR beta chain is from a study of T cells after yellow fever vaccination. Study-level points and caveats: Sorted repertoires could include abundant contaminating clonotypes from bulk cells. Subsequent booster samples again held most clones from primary vaccination (96% CD4, roughly 91% CD8). Researchers noted that a small share of clonotypes showed up in both CD4 and CD8 compartments.

Points on this clonotype: Its antigen is still unknown.

The CDR3 runs to 15 residues. The V and J ends lost 2 bases and 2 bases respectively, with 11 bases between them. TCR cDNA, made by 5'RACE template switching, carried an added universal primer site and UMIs. TCRdb ran MiXCR on the 5' RACE reads and lists one entry per CDR3 protein. This sample has some 320,000 distinct CDR3 sequences, with around 4.5% found just once. V is TRBV12-3 or TRBV12-4 and J is TRBJ2-3; D might be TRBD2 (6 bases). The TCR originated in a man between 18 and 35 years old who received the YFV17D yellow fever vaccine. The sample was PBMCs, taken 15 days after the yellow fever booster vaccination. The CDR3 sequence is CASSLPAGYTDTQYF. Written as DNA, the CDR3 is TGTGCCAGCAGTTTACCTGCGGGGTACACAGATACGCAGTATTTT.